This note documents a single TCR beta chain sequence. The data originate from a study of T cell changes during pregnancy in multiple sclerosis. Assay: immunoSEQ multiplex PCR; the TCRdb copy retains only in-frame clones and omits some. Counted here are about 28,000 clones, approximately 92% occurring once; the ten biggest clones make up 0.8%. Between the trimmed V and J ends, which lost 8 bases and 12 bases, there was a span of 33 bases. The CDR3 loop spans 17 amino acids. Germline lookup yields CDR1 MDHEN and CDR2 SYDVKM. This TCR derives from a female donor with multiple sclerosis, enrolled in a pregnancy study. This rearrangement joins TRBV28 to TRBJ2-3, with no clear D. The specimen was CD4+ T cells from peripheral blood mononuclear cells, collected in the second trimester of pregnancy. CDR3 nucleotides: TGTGCCAGCGGATGGCAAGTCGAATCCTACACAGATACGACCCAGTATTTT. Its translation is CASGWQVESYTDTTQYF.